The clone carrying this TCR beta chain was picked up a small number of times. The data stem from a study of shared clonotypes between healthy human individuals. The deep-level immunoSEQ assay was used. Assay: immunoSEQ multiplex PCR; the TCRdb copy retains only in-frame clones and omits some. The profile shows 450,000 to 600,000 clones, approximately 79% of them singletons. Sample: PBMCs. The receptor's source is a middle-aged woman in good health. Some clones in this sample may be carry-over from other donors' samples.

The CDR3, as DNA: TGTGCCAGCAGCCTTCTTCGGGACTCCTACAATGAGCAGTTCTTC. Translating gives CASSLLRDSYNEQFF. The rearrangement uses TRBV5-4 and TRBJ2-1; TRBD2 might be the D (5 bases). There are 15 residues in the CDR3. The V gene's germline CDR1 is SGHNT and CDR2 YYREEE (reference sequence). V lost 4 bases and J lost 0, with 11 bases in between.